These 2 T cell receptor beta chains were all obtained from the same sample, sequenced in a study of PD-L1 blockade in urothelial cancer. Time point noted: pretreatment peripheral blood. TCRdb's table, derived via immunoSEQ multiplex PCR, lists solely in-frame clones and lacks some. Found here are more than 85,000 clones, roughly 91% of them singletons; the top ten hold about 2%. The material was PBMCs, obtained around atezolizumab (anti-PD-L1) treatment. The receptor source for this set is a man between 60 and 70 years old with urothelial cancer.

The chain recombines TRBV4-3 with TRBJ2-2; 10 bases fit TRBD1. V lost 3 bases to trimming and J lost 3 bases; unmatched junction nucleotides: 7. There are 17 residues in the CDR3. Germline V gene sequence: CDR1 LGHNA, CDR2 YSLEER. CDR3 protein: CASSHPPGTGDTGELFF. CDR3 nucleotide sequence: TGCGCCAGCAGCCACCCTCCCGGGACAGGGGACACCGGGGAGCTGTTTTTT.

This clone has a single count. The chain combines TRBV6-6 with TRBJ1-2, with 8 nucleotides matching TRBD1. V gave up 6 bases and J gave up 6 bases; unmatched junction bases: 6. The CDR3 consists of 13 residues. Germline assignment: CDR1 MNHNY and CDR2 SVGAGI (reference sequence). The CDR3 is CASRADRDDGYTF. The CDR3 DNA follows: TGTGCCAGCAGAGCGGACAGGGACGATGGCTACACCTTC.